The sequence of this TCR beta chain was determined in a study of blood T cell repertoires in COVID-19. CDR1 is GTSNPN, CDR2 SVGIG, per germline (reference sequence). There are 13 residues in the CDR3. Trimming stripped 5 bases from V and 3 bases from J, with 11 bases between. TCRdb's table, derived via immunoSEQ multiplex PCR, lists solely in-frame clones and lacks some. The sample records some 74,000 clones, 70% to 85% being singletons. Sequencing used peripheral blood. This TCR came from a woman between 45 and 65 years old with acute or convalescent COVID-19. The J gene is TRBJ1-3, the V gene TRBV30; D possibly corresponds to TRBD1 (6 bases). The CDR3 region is CAWSSGVGNTIYF. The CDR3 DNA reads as TGTGCCTGGTCATCAGGGGTTGGAAACACCATATATTTT.